This T cell receptor beta chain was recorded in a study of blood T cell repertoires in COVID-19. About the research overall: Samples came from the United States, Italy and Spain, spanning acute and convalescent COVID-19. In each case, the material was cDNA or gDNA derived from T cells, B-cell-depleted T cells, or PBMCs.

Recovered Cohort 3 donors showed two negative PCRs, clearance, or symptom resolution. Germline CDR1 SGHAT, CDR2 FQNNGV. The CDR3 runs 15 residues. Trimming took 1 base from V and 12 from J; bases not matched to a gene: 12. Original methodology: Using reference gene primer amplification, nucleated cell counts were estimated. The data were produced by immunoSEQ multiplex PCR, yet TCRdb's version contains in-frame clones alone and is incomplete. V and J calls and clone size are as listed in that table; D and trimming were resolved from the DNA. The sample has 150,000 to 200,000 clones, 84% seen once; the top ten hold about an eighth.

This clonotype was obtained from a man in his forties or fifties who had recovered from COVID-19. Source material: PBMCs or T cells enriched from blood (not recorded which). The genes are TRBV11-2 and TRBJ2-1; 7 positions agree with TRBD2. CDR3 sequence reads: CASSLVGLSAEGQFF. The CDR3 DNA reads TGTGCCAGCAGCTTAGTGGGACTAAGTGCGGAGGGGCAGTTCTTC.